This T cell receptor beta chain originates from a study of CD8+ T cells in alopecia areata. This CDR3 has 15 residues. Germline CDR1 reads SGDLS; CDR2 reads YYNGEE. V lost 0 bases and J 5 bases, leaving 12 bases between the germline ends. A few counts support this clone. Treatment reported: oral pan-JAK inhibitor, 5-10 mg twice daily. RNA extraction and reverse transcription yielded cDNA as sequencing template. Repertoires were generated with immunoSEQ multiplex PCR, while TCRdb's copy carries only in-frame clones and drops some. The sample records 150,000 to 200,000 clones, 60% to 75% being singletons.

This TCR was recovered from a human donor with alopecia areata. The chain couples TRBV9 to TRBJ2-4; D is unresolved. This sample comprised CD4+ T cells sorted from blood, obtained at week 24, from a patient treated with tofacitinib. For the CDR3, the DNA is TGTGCCAGCAGCGTAGGGGTGACCACGGAAAACATTCAGTACTTC. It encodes CASSVGVTTENIQYF. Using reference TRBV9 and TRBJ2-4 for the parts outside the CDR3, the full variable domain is DSGVTQTPKHLITATGQRVTLRCSPRSGDLSVYWYQQSLDQGLQFLIQYYNGEERAKGNILERFSAQQFPDLHSELNLSSLELGDSALYFCASSVGVTTENIQYFGAGTRLSVL.